The next 2 T cell receptor beta chains were all read from a single sample in a study of blood T cell repertoires in COVID-19. Some clones are missing from TCRdb's copy, which holds only in-frame ones; the method was immunoSEQ multiplex PCR. Among approximately 130,000 clones listed, about 77% were seen once. Sequenced material: peripheral blood. The receptors were sampled from a man aged 80 or over with acute or convalescent COVID-19.

This chain uses TRBV10-3 with TRBJ2-7; D possibly corresponds to TRBD2 (6 bases). This CDR3 contains 15 residues. V lost 5 bases, J lost 0 bases, and 14 bases lay in between. Germline loops: CDR1 ENHRY, CDR2 SYGVKD. The CDR3 loop is CAISRGAGNSYEQYF. As DNA, the CDR3 is TGTGCCATCAGTCGCGGGGCAGGTAACTCCTACGAGCAGTACTTC.

The rearrangement uses TRBV24-1 and TRBJ2-5; 14 bases map to TRBD2. CDR1 is KGHDR, CDR2 SFDVKD, per germline. The CDR3 extends over 17 amino acids. V gave up 9 bases and J gave up 5 bases; unmatched junction bases: 13. CDR3 sequence reads: CATGKTSGGAGWETQYF. DNA of the CDR3: TGTGCCACCGGCAAGACTAGCGGGGGGGCCGGTTGGGAGACCCAGTACTTC.